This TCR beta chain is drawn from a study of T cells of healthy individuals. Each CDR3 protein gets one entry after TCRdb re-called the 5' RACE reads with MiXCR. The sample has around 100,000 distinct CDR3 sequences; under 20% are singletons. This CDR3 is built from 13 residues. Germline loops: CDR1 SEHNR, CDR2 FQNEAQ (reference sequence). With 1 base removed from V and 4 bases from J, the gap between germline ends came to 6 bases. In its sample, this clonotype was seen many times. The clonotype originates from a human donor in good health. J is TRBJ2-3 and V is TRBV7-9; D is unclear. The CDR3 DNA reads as TGTGCCAGCAGCTTAGGAAGCGCAGATACGCAGTATTTT. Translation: CASSLGSADTQYF.